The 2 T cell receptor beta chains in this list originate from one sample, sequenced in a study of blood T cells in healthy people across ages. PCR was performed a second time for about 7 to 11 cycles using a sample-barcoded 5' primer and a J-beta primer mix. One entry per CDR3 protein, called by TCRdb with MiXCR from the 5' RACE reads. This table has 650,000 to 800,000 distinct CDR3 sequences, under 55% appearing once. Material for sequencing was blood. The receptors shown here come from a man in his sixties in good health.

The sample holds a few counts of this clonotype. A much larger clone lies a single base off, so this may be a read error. CDR3 loop: CASSHNYEQYF. Written as DNA, the CDR3 is TGTGCCAGCAGTCACAACTACGAGCAGTACTTC. The chain joins TRBV6-2 or TRBV6-3 to TRBJ2-7, with unresolved D. V was trimmed by 5 bases and J by 3 bases, leaving 5 bases between them. Germline-derived CDR1 and CDR2 are MNHEY and SVGEGT. The CDR3 is made up of 11 amino acids.

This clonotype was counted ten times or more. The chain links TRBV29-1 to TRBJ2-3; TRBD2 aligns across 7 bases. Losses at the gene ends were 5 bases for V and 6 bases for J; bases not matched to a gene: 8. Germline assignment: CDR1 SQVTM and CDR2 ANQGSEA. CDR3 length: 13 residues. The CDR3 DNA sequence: TGCAGCGTTAAGGTGGGGGGGGTTGATACGCAGTATTTT. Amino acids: CSVKVGGVDTQYF.